This T cell receptor beta chain was observed in a study of OX40 agonist ivuxolimab in advanced cancers. Study in general: Treatment of patients was with ivuxolimab, an agonistic anti-OX40 (CD134) antibody. Across the patients, intravenous ivuxolimab was delivered every 2 weeks at 0.01 to 10 mg/kg.

Anyone with autoimmune disease history or systemic immunosuppression was excluded. Repertoires were generated with immunoSEQ multiplex PCR, while TCRdb's copy carries only in-frame clones and drops some. The sample shows tens of thousands of clones, 86% of them seen only once. V lost 8 bases, J lost 2 bases, and 3 bases stayed unmatched. The V gene's germline CDR1 is SNHLY and CDR2 FYNNEI. The CDR3 is made up of 12 amino acids. The input for sequencing was CD4+ or CD8+ T cells sorted from blood, taken in a trial of the OX40 agonist ivuxolimab. The genes are TRBV2 and TRBJ2-7; 7 nucleotides match TRBD1. The receptor was isolated from an adult with an advanced solid tumor such as melanoma, head and neck, liver or kidney cancer. The CDR3 loop is CASEGATYEQYF. The CDR3 bases are TGTGCCAGCGAGGGGGCCACCTACGAGCAGTACTTC.